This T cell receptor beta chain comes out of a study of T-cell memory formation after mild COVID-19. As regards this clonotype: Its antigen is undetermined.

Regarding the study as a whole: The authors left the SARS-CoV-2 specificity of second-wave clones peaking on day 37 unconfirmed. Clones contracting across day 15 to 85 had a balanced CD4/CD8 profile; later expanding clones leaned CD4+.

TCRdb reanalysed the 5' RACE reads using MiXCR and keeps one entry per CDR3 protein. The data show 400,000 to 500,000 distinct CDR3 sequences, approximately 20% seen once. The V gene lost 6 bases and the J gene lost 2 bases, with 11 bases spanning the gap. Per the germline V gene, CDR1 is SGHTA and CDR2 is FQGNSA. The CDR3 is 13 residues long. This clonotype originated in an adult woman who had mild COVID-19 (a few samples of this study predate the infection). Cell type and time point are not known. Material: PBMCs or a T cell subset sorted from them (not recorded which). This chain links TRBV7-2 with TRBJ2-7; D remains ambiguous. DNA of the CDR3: TGTGCCAGCAGTCGTGACACCGCCTACGAGCAGTACTTC. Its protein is CASSRDTAYEQYF.